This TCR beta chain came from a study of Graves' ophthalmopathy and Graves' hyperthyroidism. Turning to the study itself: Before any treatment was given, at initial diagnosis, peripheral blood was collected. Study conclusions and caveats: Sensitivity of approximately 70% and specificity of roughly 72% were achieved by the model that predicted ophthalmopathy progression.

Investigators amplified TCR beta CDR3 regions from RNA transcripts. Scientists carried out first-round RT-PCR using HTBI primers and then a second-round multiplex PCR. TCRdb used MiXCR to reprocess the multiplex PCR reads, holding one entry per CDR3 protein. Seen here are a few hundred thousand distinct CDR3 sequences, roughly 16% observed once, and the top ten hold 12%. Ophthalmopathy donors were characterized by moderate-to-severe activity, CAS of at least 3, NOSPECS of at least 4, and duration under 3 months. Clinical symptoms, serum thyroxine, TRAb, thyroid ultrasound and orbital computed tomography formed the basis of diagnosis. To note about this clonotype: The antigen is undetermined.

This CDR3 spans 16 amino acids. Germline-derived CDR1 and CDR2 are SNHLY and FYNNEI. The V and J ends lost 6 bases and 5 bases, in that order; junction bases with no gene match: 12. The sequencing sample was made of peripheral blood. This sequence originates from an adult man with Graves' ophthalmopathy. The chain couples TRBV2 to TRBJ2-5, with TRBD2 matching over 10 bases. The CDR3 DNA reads TGTGCCAGCAGCGTAGGGCTAGCGGGAGCAGGGGAGACCCAGTACTTC. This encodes CASSVGLAGAGETQYF.